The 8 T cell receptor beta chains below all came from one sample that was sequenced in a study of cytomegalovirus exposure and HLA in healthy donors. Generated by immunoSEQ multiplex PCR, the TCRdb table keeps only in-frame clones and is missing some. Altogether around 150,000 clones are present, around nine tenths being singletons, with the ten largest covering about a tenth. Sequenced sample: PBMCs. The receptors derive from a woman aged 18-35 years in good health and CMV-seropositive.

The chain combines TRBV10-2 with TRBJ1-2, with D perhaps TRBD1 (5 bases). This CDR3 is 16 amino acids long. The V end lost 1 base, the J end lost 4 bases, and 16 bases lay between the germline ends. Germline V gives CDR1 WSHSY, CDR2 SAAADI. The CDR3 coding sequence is TGCGCCAGCAGTGAGTTGGAGGGGATCTTACCCTATGGCTACACCTTC. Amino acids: CASSELEGILPYGYTF.

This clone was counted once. The CDR3 coding sequence is TGCGCCAGCAGCCAAGCGGACAGGGATGCCAATGAGCAGTTCTTC. Protein: CASSQADRDANEQFF. The V and J genes are TRBV4-1 and TRBJ2-1, with 8 bases aligning to TRBD1. CDR1 and CDR2 from the germline V gene are MGHRA and YSYEKL. Trimming cost V 1 base and J 6 bases; bases outside gene matches: 5. The CDR3 runs 15 residues.

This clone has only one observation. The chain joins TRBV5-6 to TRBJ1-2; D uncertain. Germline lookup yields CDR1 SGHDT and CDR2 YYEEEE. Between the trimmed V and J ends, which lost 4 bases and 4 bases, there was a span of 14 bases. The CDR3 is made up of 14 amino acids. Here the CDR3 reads CASSVSPRAYGYTF. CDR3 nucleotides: TGTGCCAGCAGCGTCTCCCCTAGAGCCTATGGCTACACCTTC.

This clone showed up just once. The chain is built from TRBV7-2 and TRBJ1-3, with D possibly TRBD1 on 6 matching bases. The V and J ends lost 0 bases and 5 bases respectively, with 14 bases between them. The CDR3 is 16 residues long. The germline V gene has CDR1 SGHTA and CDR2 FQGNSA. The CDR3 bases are TGTGCCAGCAGCTTAGCGTTGGGGGGGCGCCGAAACACCATATATTTT. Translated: CASSLALGGRRNTIYF.

CDR3 DNA sequence: TGCAGCGTCGAAAGGGACAGTTCGAACACCGGGGAGCTGTTTTTT. It encodes CSVERDSSNTGELFF. The gene calls are TRBV29-1 and TRBJ2-2, with 7 bases fitting TRBD1. The CDR3 runs to 15 residues. V was pared by 6 bases and J by 0 bases, with 7 bases of the junction left unmatched. Looked up from germline, CDR1 is SQVTM and CDR2 is ANQGSEA.

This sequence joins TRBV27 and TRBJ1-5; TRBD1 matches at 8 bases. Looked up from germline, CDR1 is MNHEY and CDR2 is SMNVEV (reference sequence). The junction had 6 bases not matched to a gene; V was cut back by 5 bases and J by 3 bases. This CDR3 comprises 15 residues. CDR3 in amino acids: CASSPRTGPNQPQHF. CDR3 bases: TGTGCCAGCAGTCCACGGACAGGGCCCAATCAGCCCCAGCATTTT.

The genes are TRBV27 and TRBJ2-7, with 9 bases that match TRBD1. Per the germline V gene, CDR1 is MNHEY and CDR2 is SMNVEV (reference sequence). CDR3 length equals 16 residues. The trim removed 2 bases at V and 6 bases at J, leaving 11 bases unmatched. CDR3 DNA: TGTGCCAGCAGTTTAGTTGGGACAGGGACCTACAGCGAGCAGTACTTC. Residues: CASSLVGTGTYSEQYF.

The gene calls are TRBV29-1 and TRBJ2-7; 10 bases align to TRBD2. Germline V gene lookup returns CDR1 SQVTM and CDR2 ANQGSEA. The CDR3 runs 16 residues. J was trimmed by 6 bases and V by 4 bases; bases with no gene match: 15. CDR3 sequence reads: CSVGSAGGSGVGEQYF. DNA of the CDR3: TGCAGCGTTGGTTCAGCGGGAGGGTCTGGAGTGGGCGAGCAGTACTTC.